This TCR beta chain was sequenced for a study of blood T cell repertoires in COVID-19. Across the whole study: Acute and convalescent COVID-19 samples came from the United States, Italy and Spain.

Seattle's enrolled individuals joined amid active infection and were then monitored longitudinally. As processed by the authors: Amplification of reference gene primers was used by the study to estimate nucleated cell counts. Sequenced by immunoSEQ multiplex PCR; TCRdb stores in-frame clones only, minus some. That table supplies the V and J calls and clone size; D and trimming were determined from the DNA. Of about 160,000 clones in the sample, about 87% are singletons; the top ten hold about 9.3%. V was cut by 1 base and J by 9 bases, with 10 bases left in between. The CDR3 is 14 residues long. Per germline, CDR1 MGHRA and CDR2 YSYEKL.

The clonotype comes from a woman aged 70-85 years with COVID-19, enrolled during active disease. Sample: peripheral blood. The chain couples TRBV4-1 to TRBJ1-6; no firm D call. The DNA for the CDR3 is TGCGCCAGCAGCCAAGCCGCAGGCTTTTCACCCCTCCACTTT. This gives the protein CASSQAAGFSPLHF.